This T cell receptor (beta chain) was captured by sequencing in a study of beta chain features in type 1 diabetes. TCRB transcripts that were expressed got sequenced, as all of the isolated RNA had been reverse transcribed. There were some 3.6 million reads on average in the naive, central memory and regulatory T cell samples. Profiled with immunoSEQ multiplex PCR; TCRdb holds only in-frame clones, not every one. The table shows about 360,000 clones, with roughly 12% occurring only once. Per the germline V gene, CDR1 is MDHEN and CDR2 is SYDVKM. V was trimmed by 2 bases and J by 4 bases, leaving 12 bases between them. The CDR3 is 14 residues long. This clone appeared a few times.

The clonotype was recovered from a man younger than 30 in good health. The chain recombines TRBV28 with TRBJ2-7; D is possibly TRBD2 (6 bases). The sequenced sample consisted of naive CD4+ T cells from blood. Here the CDR3 reads CASSLRDSLYEQYF. The DNA of the CDR3 is TGTGCCAGCAGTTTAAGGGACTCACTTTACGAGCAGTACTTC.